Sequencing of this T cell receptor (beta chain) was carried out in a study of cytomegalovirus exposure and HLA in healthy donors listed by TCRdb under 2017. Background for the entire study: According to an earlier analysis of several hundred of the donors, about 190 million T cells yielded 90 million to 140 million unique TCR beta sequences and around 300 Gb of sequence data. In an earlier analysis of a few hundred of the donors, high-throughput TCR beta sequencing was used to judge whether each TCR beta V gene segment behaved as functional or pseudogenic. In a later genetic analysis, genome-wide SNP genotypes for about three fifths of the roughly 670 donors were used, and that subset was treated as a discovery cohort. Donor age, sex, ethnicity and CMV serostatus were compiled alongside the repertoire data. The number of typed donors differed by locus: about 629-630 for A, B, C, DRB1 and DQB1; some 500 for DQA1; around 580 for DPA1; and 400 to 480 for DPB1. The genetic ancestry cluster associated with self-reported Caucasian donors included 81% of the roughly 410 genotyped donors. To predict cytomegalovirus infection status, the study brought together high-throughput TCR immunosequencing, statistical association of individual TCRs with disease status, and machine learning. All discovery cohort repertoires had been generated on a single sequencing platform. The study used immunosequencing to profile the T cell repertoires of more than 650 subjects and linked those repertoires to cytomegalovirus serostatus. Across about 370 genotyped donors of the cohort, an average of roughly 250,000 unique TCR beta nucleotide sequences per donor were sequenced, and around 20% of those sequences were non-productive. HLA typing included class I and class II loci at four-digit resolution. Besides the first cohort of around 700 subjects, a separate validation cohort made up of 120 different subjects was used. To study patterns of TCR occurrence, a later analysis re-analyzed previously published TCR beta repertoires from just over 650 donors and added high-resolution HLA genotyping. In the later analysis, no new phenotypic data were used to find candidate immune exposures; instead, reliance was placed on TCR beta sequences and their occurrence across donors. Four to six DR-DQ haplotypes were handled as single units for association and clustering, since linkage in the cohort was strong. Approximately 300 gigabases of sequencing data and approximately 91 million unique TCR sequences made up an early release that covered several hundred HLA-typed donors. The study was designed to test whether signatures of past pathogen exposure could be identified by cataloging public T cell receptors. Paper-wide results and their limitations: Because HLA typing was unavailable for some donors at each locus, only the typed subset was used in association tests. Several of the top co-occurrence clusters appeared to be linked to parvovirus B19, influenza, CMV and Epstein-Barr virus, according to a later analysis. Compared with equally common non-associated chains, HLA-associated TCR beta chains in a later analysis were more clonally expanded and had lower generation probabilities. When HLA alleles, especially DR and DQ, strongly co-occurred, TCR associations were difficult to assign to individual alleles. The classifier was reported to diagnose cytomegalovirus status with high specificity and sensitivity in both the original and validation cohorts. A later analysis associated about 17,000 TCR beta sequences with specific HLA alleles at a false discovery rate of 0.05. In a later analysis, TCR association rates were found to vary across HLA loci, with the most associated TCRs seen for DRB1 alleles and the fewest for HLA-C alleles. V-gene and J-gene trimming of TCR beta chains was associated with a missense DCLRE1C variant in a later genetic analysis, and the association was replicated in an independent cohort. Most TCR sequences were observed very rarely across donors, whereas some public TCRs were present in many individuals. In an earlier analysis of some 500 of the donors, most TCR beta V segments appeared in productive rearrangements about 90% or about 30% of the time, broadly matching IMGT annotations. According to a later analysis, most CMV-associated TCR beta chains appeared to be HLA-restricted, and the HLA associations seemed to be driven largely by CMV exposure. Three of the identified cytomegalovirus-associated TCR beta chains were confirmed in vitro to be specific for cytomegalovirus antigens. According to the authors, the approach could potentially be generalized to other disease states and immunological phenotypes. Roughly uniform sequencing depth across donors was assumed in presence/absence analyses, although this assumption may not hold. Some IMGT-functional V segments, including TRBV6-2 and TRBV6-3, could not be distinguished by the 87-base-pair reads and were therefore excluded. In a later genetic analysis, fewer N-insertions in productive TCRs were reported among donors in an Asian-associated ancestry cluster than the roughly 640-donor mean. Only TCR beta chains were sequenced in this cohort, and the absence of alpha or paired-chain data limited detectable features. Correlated functional status among segregating V segments might reflect linkage disequilibrium, but an unknown experimental factor could not be ruled out. A group of highly shared sequence variants was considered likely to be a technical artifact of the sequencing pipeline. A further reported finding was that TCR beta sequences accurately predicted the HLA-A and HLA-B alleles for most subjects in the first cohort. Seventeen rarely observed V segments, including chromosome 9 orphons, were excluded from the earlier analysis of some 590 of the donors because counts were too low. CMV serostatus was the only immune exposure information available for the cohort. In the study, approximately 150 TCR beta chains were listed as associated with cytomegalovirus.

Library creation used the immunoSEQ multiplex PCR assay. For the multiplex PCR, a mixture combining 60 forward primers for TCR Vbeta segments and 13 reverse primers for TCR Jbeta segments was used. The CDR3 region of rearranged TCR beta genes was amplified from genomic DNA by a multiplex PCR assay. Amplified TCR beta libraries were sequenced as 87-base-pair reads on the Illumina HiSeq System. The study's own analysis went as follows. A later analysis counted approximately 84 million unique TCR beta chains across the 650 to 800 repertoires, and around 9.9 million of these chains were shared by at least two donors. A nearest-neighbor algorithm error-corrected the raw reads and collapsed the reads into unique sequences, merging closely related sequences to remove PCR and sequencing errors. V, D and J gene segments were assigned by aligning CDR3 sequences to IMGT reference sequences. For a sequence to be retained, at least a six-nucleotide match to both a V gene segment and a J gene segment was required. A rearrangement was called productive if the CDR3 had no stop codons and remained in frame with V and J, and every other rearrangement was called non-productive. Following IMGT convention, CDR3 was defined as the stretch from the second conserved V-encoded cysteine up to the conserved J-encoded phenylalanine. In an earlier analysis of 587 of the donors, sequences lacking an unambiguous match to a single V gene segment were excluded. In an earlier analysis of almost 600 of the donors, a V segment was called functional when productive rearrangements were above 56.7%, and segregating when the standard deviation between donors exceeded 5%. A statistical classification framework was developed to diagnose cytomegalovirus status using the catalog of TCR beta chain sequences. In a later analysis, TCR nucleotide sequences were compared against IMGT/GENE-DB human TR gene sequences so that V and J genes could be assigned. A later analysis assigned CDR3 sequences and most-parsimonious VDJ recombination scenarios with the TCRdist pipeline. In a later analysis, each TCR beta chain was defined by its CDR3 amino acid sequence together with its V-gene family, and reads lacking a unique V-gene family were excluded. To address suspected cross-contamination and a sequencing artifact, a later analysis removed 550 to 750 highly shared, low-generation-probability nucleotide sequences. A later analysis calculated a clonal expansion index for each public chain from normalized within-repertoire ranks of inferred template counts. In a later analysis, generation probabilities were computed using a VDJ recombination model fitted to out-of-frame rearrangements, and the results were checked against IGoR. In a later analysis, TCR-TCR, TCR-HLA and TCR-CMV co-occurrence was scored with hypergeometric tests, and a repertoire-size bias correction was applied to TCR pairs. To estimate false discovery rates, a later analysis permuted the HLA or CMV assignments 20 times. In a later analysis, co-occurring TCRs were grouped using DBSCAN, with TCRdist sequence similarity added in when clustering inside HLA-allele-positive subsets. For co-occurrence clustering, repertoires with fewer than 30,000 or more than 120,000 public chains were excluded, along with roughly 5 repertoires with anomalous nucleotide sharing. The table was pulled from immuneACCESS by TCRdb, which kept in-frame rearrangements only. Such tables lose some clones; where checked, under half of the loss comes from unresolved V genes, and the rest has no known cause. That table supplies the V and J calls and clone size; D and trimming were determined from the DNA. The table for this sample lists hundreds of thousands of clones; 82% of them were counted only once. The top ten clones comprise 6% of the sample.

The cohort comprised 670 or so healthy bone marrow donors. At the time of sampling, every cohort member was nominally healthy, though immune exposures that went unrecorded were likely present. The donor was CMV seropositive and was included in the group of approximately 310 seropositive cohort members. A peripheral blood sample was provided by each donor, and peripheral blood mononuclear cells were used for TCR beta sequencing. The Qiagen DNeasy Blood Extraction Kit was used to extract genomic DNA from the blood cell samples. Concerning this clone: It lacks a known antigen. No much larger clone is present one base from it, and per-base qualities are unavailable.

Germline trimming amounts to 5 bases on V and 1 base on J, with 2 as the count of junction bases outside the gene matches. Per the germline V gene (reference sequence), SEHNR is the CDR1 and FQNEAQ is the CDR2. CDR3 length: 14 amino acids, cysteine to phenylalanine. Only CDR3 DNA remains: 42 bases, in frame from the first base. The sequencing sample was made of PBMCs. The TCR originated in a man in his forties in good health and CMV-seropositive. The chain joins TRBV7-9 to TRBJ1-5, with TRBD1 matching 7 junction bases. The DNA sequence is TGTGCCAGCAGCCTGACAGGGAGCAATCAGCCCCAGCATTTT. Translated, this is CASSLTGSNQPQHF.